The 11 T cell receptor beta chains below all came from one sample that was sequenced in a study of identifying expanded T cells in peripheral blood. The table came from immunoSEQ multiplex PCR; TCRdb's copy has only in-frame clones and leaves some out. This table has about 110,000 clones, 88% appearing once. Sequencing used blood. The receptors here all came from a person aged 18 to 75 in good health.

The rearrangement links TRBV28 to TRBJ2-7; tentative D call: TRBD1 (6 bases). The CDR3 sequence is 12 residues long. The V end lost 6 bases, the J end lost 6 bases, and 12 bases lay between the germline ends. Germline V gives CDR1 MDHEN, CDR2 SYDVKM. CDR3 amino acids: CASRQDSGEQYF. CDR3 DNA sequence: TGTGCCAGCAGACAGGACAGCGGCGAGCAGTACTTC.

This clone occurred once. The rearrangement links TRBV4-3 to TRBJ2-3; the match to TRBD1 covers 12 bases. The CDR3 length is 16 residues. V gave up 2 bases and J gave up 4 bases; unmatched junction bases: 4. Germline assignment: CDR1 LGHNA and CDR2 YSLEER. CDR3 in DNA: TGCGCCAGCAGCCAAACCGGGACAGGGGGCCCAGATACGCAGTATTTT. Its translation: CASSQTGTGGPDTQYF.

The V gene is TRBV30, the J gene TRBJ2-7; tentative D call: TRBD1 (6 bases). The length of the CDR3 is 15 residues. V dropped 5 bases and J dropped 0 bases, with 17 bases sitting between them. CDR1 is GTSNPN and CDR2 is SVGIG in the germline V gene (reference sequence). The CDR3 is CAWGRGGGPSYEQYF. CDR3 bases: TGTGCCTGGGGCCGAGGTGGGGGCCCCTCCTACGAGCAGTACTTC.

This chain links TRBV6-1 with TRBJ1-2, with D possibly TRBD1 on 5 matching bases. Germline V gene data show CDR1 as MNHNS and CDR2 as SASEGT. V shed 1 base and J shed 7 bases, with 16 bases lying between them. This CDR3 comprises 15 residues. The CDR3 loop is CASSEVPDRPVGYTF. The CDR3 DNA reads as TGTGCCAGCAGTGAAGTCCCCGACAGACCCGTTGGCTACACCTTC.

The genes are TRBV27 and TRBJ2-1, with D tentatively TRBD1 (5 bases). The CDR3 loop spans 15 amino acids. The V end was cut by 2 bases, the J end by 2 bases, with 10 bases between. The V gene's germline CDR1 is MNHEY and CDR2 SMNVEV (reference sequence). CDR3: CASSLPGWTYNEQFF. Written as DNA, the CDR3 is TGTGCCAGCAGTTTACCAGGGTGGACCTACAATGAGCAGTTCTTC.

The genes are TRBV4-3 and TRBJ1-1; possible D gene TRBD1, 5 bases. The CDR3 runs to 13 residues. Trimming took 8 bases from V and 4 from J, leaving 14 bases between them. Germline V gives CDR1 LGHNA, CDR2 YSLEER. This CDR3 is CASAGGLGTEAFF. The CDR3 nucleotides are TGCGCCAGCGCCGGGGGACTCGGCACTGAAGCTTTCTTT.

The chain combines TRBV5-5 with TRBJ2-7, with a tentative D call TRBD1 (6 bases). Per germline, CDR1 SGHKS and CDR2 YYEKEE (reference sequence). Trimming took 0 bases from V and 5 from J, leaving 15 bases between them. The CDR3 is made up of 15 amino acids. Here the CDR3 reads CASSLAGTPTHEQYF. CDR3 nucleotides: TGTGCCAGCAGCTTGGCCGGGACACCGACCCACGAGCAGTACTTC.

This sequence joins TRBV19 and TRBJ2-7, with no clear D. Trimming shortened V by 5 bases and J by 3 bases, and 23 bases separated the two germline ends. The length of the CDR3 is 17 residues. Germline CDR1 is LNHDA and CDR2 is SQIVND (reference sequence). CDR3 amino acids: CASSAQLPPENYYEQYF. Written as DNA, the CDR3 is TGTGCCAGTAGTGCCCAGTTGCCCCCGGAGAACTACTACGAGCAGTACTTC.

This sequence joins TRBV19 and TRBJ1-1; TRBD1 matches 7 bases. Germline V gives CDR1 LNHDA, CDR2 SQIVND (reference sequence). This CDR3 comprises 13 residues. V dropped 7 bases and J dropped 8; count of bases not matched to a gene: 10. CDR3 in amino acids: CASTTNRDSEAFF. CDR3 coding DNA: TGTGCCAGTACTACTAACCGGGACAGCGAAGCTTTCTTT.

The chain recombines TRBV19 with TRBJ2-2; 8 bases align to TRBD2. CDR1 LNHDA and CDR2 SQIVND come from the germline V gene (reference sequence). CDR3 length: 17 residues. V gave up 10 bases and J gave up 0 bases; unmatched junction bases: 13. DNA of the CDR3: TGTGCCACCCAGGGTTGGGCGGGGGGTGCGAACACCGGGGAGCTGTTTTTT. Translating gives CATQGWAGGANTGELFF.

The chain recombines TRBV7-2 with TRBJ2-2; D is unresolved. V was trimmed by 2 bases and J by 0 bases, leaving 7 bases between them. CDR3 length: 15 amino acids. Germline lookup yields CDR1 SGHTA and CDR2 FQGNSA. CDR3 nucleotide sequence: TGTGCCAGCAGCTTACGACCCCCGAACACCGGGGAGCTGTTTTTT. It codes for CASSLRPPNTGELFF. Complete variable domain (other parts from reference TRBV7-2 and TRBJ2-2): GAGVSQSPSNKVTEKGKDVELRCDPISGHTALYWYRQSLGQGLEFLIYFQGNSAPDKSGLPSDRFSAERTGGSVSTLTIQRTQQEDSAVYLCASSLRPPNTGELFFGEGSRLTVL.